The present T cell receptor (beta chain) was sequenced within a study of post-analysis software for immune sequencing data. Findings of the study overall: Patients carried 5 or 6 TRBV segments more frequently than controls did, and TRBV5-6, TRBV5-1 and TRBV20-1 were among them.

V lost 6 bases, J lost 1 base, and 14 bases lay in between. In germline, CDR1 is DFQATT, CDR2 SNEGSKA (reference sequence). This CDR3 is 14 amino acids long. Unique molecular identifiers were carried by the TCR beta cDNA libraries. TCRdb processed the PCR reads anew with MiXCR; each CDR3 protein has one entry. Among about 820,000 distinct CDR3 sequences, roughly 50% were seen once, and the ten largest hold approximately 4.5%. As for this clonotype: The antigen remains undetermined.

This TCR derives from a girl aged 10 to 17 with multiple sclerosis. The chain employs TRBV20-1 and TRBJ2-3, with D possibly being TRBD2 (6 bases). The sample taken for sequencing was blood. In nucleotides, the CDR3 is TGCAGTGCCGCGGGGCGCGGGGGCACAGATACGCAGTATTTT. The encoded protein is CSAAGRGGTDTQYF.